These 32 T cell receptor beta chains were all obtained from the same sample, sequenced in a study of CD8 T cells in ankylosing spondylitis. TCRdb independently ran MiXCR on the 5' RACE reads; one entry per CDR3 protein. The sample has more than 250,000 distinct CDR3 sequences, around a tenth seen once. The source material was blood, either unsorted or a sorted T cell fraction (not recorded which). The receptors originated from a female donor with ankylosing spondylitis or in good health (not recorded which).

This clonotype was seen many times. This chain's CDR3 is CASSTTGTGGFGELFF. CDR3 bases: TGCGCCAGCAGCACCACCGGGACAGGGGGCTTCGGGGAGCTGTTTTTT. The V gene is TRBV5-1, the J gene TRBJ2-2, with 12 bases fitting TRBD1. The germline CDR1 and CDR2 sequences are SGHRS and YFSETQ. The CDR3 is 16 amino acids. After removal of 4 bases from V and 7 bases from J, the junction contained 8 bases not matched to a gene.

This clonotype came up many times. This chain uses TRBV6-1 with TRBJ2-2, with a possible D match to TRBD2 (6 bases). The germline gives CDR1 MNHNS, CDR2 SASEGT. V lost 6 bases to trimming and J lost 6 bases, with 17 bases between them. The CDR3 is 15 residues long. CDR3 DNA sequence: TGTGCCAGCAGCCCTGAGGACGGGGGTTCCGGGGAGCTGTTTTTT. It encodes CASSPEDGGSGELFF.

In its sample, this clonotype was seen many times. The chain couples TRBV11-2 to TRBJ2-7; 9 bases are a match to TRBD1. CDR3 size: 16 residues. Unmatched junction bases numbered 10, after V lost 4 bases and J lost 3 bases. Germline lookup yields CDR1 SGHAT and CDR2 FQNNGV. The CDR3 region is CASSSTGGIALYEQYF. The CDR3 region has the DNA TGTGCCAGCAGCTCTACAGGGGGCATAGCTCTCTACGAGCAGTACTTC.

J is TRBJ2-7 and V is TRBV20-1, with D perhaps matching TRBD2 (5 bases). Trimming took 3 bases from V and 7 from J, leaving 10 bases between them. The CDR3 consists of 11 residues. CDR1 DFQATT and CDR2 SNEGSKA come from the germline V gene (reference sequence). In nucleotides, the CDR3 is TGCAGTGCTAGGGGTCCGGGAGAGCAGTACTTC. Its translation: CSARGPGEQYF.

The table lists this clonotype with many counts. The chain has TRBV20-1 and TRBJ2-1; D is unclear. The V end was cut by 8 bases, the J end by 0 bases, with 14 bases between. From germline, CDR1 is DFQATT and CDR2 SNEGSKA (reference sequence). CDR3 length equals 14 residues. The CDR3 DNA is TGCAGTATGGAGCAGGAGAGCTCCTACAATGAGCAGTTCTTC. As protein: CSMEQESSYNEQFF.

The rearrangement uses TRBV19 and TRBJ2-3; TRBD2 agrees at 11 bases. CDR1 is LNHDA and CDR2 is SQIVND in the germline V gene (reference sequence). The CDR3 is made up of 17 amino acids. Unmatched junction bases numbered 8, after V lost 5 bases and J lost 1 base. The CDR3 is CASSRLAGGLRTDTQYF. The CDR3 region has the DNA TGTGCCAGTAGTCGCCTAGCGGGGGGCCTCCGCACAGATACGCAGTATTTT.

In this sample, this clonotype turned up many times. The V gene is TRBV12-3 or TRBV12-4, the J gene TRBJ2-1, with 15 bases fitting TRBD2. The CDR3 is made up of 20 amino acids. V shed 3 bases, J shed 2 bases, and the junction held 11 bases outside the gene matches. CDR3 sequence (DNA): TGTGCCAGCAGTTTCCGGGACAGATGGACTAGCGGGAGGGCCTACAATGAGCAGTTCTTC. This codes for CASSFRDRWTSGRAYNEQFF.

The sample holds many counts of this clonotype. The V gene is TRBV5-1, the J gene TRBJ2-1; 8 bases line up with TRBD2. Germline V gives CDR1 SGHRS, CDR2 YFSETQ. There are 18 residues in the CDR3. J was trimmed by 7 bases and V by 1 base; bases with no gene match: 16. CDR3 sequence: CASSLHERGSTLTNEQFF. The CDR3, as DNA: TGCGCCAGCAGCTTGCACGAGCGGGGGTCAACCTTGACTAATGAGCAGTTCTTC. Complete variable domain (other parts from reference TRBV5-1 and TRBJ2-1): KAGVTQTPRYLIKTRGQQVTLSCSPISGHRSVSWYQQTPGQGLQFLFEYFSETQRNKGNFPGRFSGRQFSNSRSEMNVSTLELGDSALYLCASSLHERGSTLTNEQFFGPGTRLTVL.

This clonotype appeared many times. The CDR3 here is CSVEVTTGHQRDEQFF. In nucleotides, the CDR3 is TGCAGCGTTGAAGTTACAACAGGACACCAGCGGGATGAGCAGTTCTTC. The rearrangement joins TRBV29-1 to TRBJ2-1; a possible D gene is TRBD2 (6 bases). This CDR3 comprises 16 residues. Germline V CDR1 and CDR2: SQVTM, ANQGSEA. V was pared by 1 base and J by 8 bases, with 21 bases between.

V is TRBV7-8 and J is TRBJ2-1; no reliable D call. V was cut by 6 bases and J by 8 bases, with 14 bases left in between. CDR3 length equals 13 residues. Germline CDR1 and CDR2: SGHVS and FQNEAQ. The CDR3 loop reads CASSYNLRYEQFF. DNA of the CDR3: TGTGCCAGCAGTTACAACCTACGCTATGAGCAGTTCTTC.

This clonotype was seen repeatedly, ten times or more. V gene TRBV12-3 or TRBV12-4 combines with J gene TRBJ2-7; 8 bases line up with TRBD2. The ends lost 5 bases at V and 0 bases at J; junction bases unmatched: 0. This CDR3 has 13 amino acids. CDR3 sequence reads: CASSGLASYEQYF. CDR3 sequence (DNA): TGTGCCAGCAGTGGACTAGCCTCCTACGAGCAGTACTTC.

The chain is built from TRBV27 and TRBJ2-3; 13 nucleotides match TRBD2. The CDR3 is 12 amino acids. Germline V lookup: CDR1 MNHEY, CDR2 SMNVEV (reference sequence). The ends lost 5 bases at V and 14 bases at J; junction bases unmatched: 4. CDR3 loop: CASSPGLAGVYF. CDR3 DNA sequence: TGTGCCAGCAGTCCTGGACTAGCGGGAGTGTATTTT.

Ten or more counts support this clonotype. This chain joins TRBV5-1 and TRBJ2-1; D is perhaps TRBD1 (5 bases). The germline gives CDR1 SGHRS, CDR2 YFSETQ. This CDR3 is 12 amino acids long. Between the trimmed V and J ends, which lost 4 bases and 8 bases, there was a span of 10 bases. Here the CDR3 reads CASSLRGYEQFF. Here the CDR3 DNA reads TGCGCCAGCAGCCTTAGGGGCTATGAGCAGTTCTTC.

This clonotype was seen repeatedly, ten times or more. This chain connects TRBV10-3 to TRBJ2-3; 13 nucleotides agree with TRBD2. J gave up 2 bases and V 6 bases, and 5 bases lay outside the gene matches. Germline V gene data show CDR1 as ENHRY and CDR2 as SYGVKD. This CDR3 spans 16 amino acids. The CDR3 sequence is CAIRRTSGGFTDTQYF. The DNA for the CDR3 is TGTGCCATCAGAAGGACTAGCGGGGGTTTCACAGATACGCAGTATTTT.

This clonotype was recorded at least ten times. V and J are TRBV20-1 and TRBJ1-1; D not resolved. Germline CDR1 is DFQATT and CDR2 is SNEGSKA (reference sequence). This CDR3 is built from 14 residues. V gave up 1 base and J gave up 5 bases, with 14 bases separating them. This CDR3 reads CSARGTYGRTEAFF. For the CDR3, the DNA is TGCAGTGCTAGAGGAACCTACGGTAGGACTGAAGCTTTCTTT.

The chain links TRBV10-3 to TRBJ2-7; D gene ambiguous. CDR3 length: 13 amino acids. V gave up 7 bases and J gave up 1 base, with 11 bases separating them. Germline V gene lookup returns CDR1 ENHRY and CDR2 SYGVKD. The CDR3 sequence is CAITGVPSYEQYF. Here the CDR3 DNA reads TGTGCCATCACTGGGGTCCCTTCCTACGAGCAGTACTTC.

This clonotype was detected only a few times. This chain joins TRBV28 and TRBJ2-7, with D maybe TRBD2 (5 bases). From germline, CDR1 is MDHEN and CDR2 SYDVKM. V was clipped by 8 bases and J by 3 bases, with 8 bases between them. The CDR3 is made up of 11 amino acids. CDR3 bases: TGTGCCAGCGGACTTTTCTACGAGCAGTACTTC. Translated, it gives CASGLFYEQYF.

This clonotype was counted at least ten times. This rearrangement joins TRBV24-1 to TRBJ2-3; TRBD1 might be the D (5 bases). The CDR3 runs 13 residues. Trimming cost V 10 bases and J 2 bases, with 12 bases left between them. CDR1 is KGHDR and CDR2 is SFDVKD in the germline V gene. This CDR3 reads CATSSGNTDTQYF. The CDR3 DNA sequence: TGTGCCACTTCGTCAGGGAACACAGATACGCAGTATTTT.

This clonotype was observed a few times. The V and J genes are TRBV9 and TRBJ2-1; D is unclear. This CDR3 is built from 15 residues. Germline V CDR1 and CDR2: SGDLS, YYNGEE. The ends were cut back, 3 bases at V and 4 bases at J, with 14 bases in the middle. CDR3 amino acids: CASSGSRPAYNEQFF. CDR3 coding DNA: TGTGCCAGCAGCGGATCTCGGCCTGCGTACAATGAGCAGTTCTTC.

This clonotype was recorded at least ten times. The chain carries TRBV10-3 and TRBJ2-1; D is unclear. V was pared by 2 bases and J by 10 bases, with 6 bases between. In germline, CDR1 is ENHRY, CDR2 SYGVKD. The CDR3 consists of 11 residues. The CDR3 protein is CAISEALEQFF. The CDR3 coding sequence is TGTGCCATCAGTGAGGCTCTGGAGCAGTTCTTC.

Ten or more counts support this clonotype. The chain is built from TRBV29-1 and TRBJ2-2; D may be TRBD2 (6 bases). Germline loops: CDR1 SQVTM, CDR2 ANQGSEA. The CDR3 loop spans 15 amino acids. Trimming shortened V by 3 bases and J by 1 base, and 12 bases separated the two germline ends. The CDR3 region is CSVEGGTENTGELFF. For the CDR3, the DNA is TGCAGCGTTGAGGGGGGTACTGAGAACACCGGGGAGCTGTTTTTT.

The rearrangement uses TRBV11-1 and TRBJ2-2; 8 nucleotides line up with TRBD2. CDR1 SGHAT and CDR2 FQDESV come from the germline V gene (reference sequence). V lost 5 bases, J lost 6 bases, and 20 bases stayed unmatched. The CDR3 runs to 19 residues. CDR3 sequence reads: CASSTAPRTSLGLAGELFF. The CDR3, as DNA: TGTGCCAGCAGCACGGCACCCCGGACTAGCTTGGGGTTGGCCGGGGAGCTGTTTTTT.

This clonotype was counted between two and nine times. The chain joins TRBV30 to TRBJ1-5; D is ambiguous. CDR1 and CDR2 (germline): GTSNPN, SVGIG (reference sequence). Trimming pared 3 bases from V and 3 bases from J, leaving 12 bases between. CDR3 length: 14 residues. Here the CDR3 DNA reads TGTGCCTGGAGCTCCGGACTGCCCAATCAGCCCCAGCATTTT. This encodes CAWSSGLPNQPQHF.

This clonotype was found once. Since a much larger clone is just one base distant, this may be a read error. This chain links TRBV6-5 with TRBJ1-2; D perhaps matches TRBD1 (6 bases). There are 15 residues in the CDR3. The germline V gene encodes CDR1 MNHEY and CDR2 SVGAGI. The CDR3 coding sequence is TGTGCCAGCAGTTACAAGGGGGACCTTGGCTATGGCGACACCTTC. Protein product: CASSYKGDLGYGDTF.

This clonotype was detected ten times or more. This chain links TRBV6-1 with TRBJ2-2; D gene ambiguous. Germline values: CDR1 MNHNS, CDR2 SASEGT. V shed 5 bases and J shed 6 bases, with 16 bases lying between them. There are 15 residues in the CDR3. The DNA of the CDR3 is TGTGCCAGCAGTACGGGCGTTTGGTCCCCCGGGGAGCTGTTTTTT. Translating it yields CASSTGVWSPGELFF.

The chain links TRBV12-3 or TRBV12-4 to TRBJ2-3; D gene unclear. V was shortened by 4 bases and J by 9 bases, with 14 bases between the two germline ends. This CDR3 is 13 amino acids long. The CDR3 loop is CASSSRSRDTQYF. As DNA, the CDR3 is TGTGCCAGCAGTTCGCGGAGCAGAGACACGCAGTATTTT.

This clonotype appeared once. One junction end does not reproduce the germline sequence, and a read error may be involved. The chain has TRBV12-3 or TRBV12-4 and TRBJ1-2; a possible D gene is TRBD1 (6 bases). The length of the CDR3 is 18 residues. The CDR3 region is CACSFLITDRPGGYGYTF. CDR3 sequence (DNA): TGTGCCTGCAGTTTTTTAATAACCGACAGGCCAGGAGGCTATGGCTACACCTTC.

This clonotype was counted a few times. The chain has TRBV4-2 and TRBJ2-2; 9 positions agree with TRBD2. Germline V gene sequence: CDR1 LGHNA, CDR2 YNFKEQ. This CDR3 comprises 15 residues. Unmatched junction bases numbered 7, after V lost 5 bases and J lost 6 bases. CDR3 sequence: CASSDRTSGSGELFF. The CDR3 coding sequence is TGTGCCAGCAGCGACCGCACTAGCGGGTCCGGGGAGCTGTTTTTT.

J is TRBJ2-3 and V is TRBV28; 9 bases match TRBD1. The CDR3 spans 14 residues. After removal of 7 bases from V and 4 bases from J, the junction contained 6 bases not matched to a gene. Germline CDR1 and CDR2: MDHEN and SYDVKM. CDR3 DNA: TGTGCCAGCATCGGGACAGGGAAGGCAGATACGCAGTATTTT. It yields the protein CASIGTGKADTQYF.

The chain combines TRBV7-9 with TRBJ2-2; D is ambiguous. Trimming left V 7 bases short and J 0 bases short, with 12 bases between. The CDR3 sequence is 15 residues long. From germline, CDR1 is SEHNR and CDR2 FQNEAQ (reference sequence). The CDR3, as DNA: TGTGCCAGCACTCGGAGTTGGTCGAACACCGGGGAGCTGTTTTTT. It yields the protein CASTRSWSNTGELFF.

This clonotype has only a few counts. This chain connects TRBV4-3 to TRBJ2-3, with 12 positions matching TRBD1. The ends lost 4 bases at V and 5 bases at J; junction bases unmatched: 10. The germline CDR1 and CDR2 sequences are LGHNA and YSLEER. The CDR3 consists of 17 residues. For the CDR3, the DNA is TGCGCCAGCAGCCGACTTGGGACAGGGGGCGCAGAAGATACGCAGTATTTT. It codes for CASSRLGTGGAEDTQYF.

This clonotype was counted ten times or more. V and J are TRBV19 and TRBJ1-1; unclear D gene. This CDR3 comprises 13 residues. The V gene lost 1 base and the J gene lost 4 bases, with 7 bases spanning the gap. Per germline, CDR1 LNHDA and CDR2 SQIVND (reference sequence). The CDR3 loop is CASSIGTFTEAFF. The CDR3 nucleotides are TGTGCCAGTAGTATAGGGACCTTCACTGAAGCTTTCTTT.